Listed below are T cell receptor beta chains from one sample, sequenced in a study of blood T cell repertoires in COVID-19. Assay: immunoSEQ multiplex PCR; the TCRdb copy retains only in-frame clones and omits some. The sample lists under 350,000 clones, approximately 83% occurring once. The sequencing input was PBMCs or T cells enriched from blood (not recorded which). The source of these receptors is a woman aged 35 to 49 with acute COVID-19. Both conserved end residues are part of each CDR3. The order of the fields is clone size, D gene, J gene, V gene, CDR3 protein, CDR3 DNA. D genes are given only for firm matches. Clone size appears in some rows only: once, few, many, or a class for an expanded clone.

-	-	TRBJ2-6	TRBV7-3	CASSLPGYGANVLTF	TGTGCCAGCAGCTTACCAGGATATGGGGCCAACGTCCTGACTTTC
-	TRBD1	TRBJ1-4	TRBV6-6	CASSDRDSHNEKLFF	TGTGCCAGCAGTGACCGGGACAGTCATAATGAAAAACTGTTTTTT
few	-	TRBJ1-3	TRBV19	CASSIGGRGSSGNTIYF	TGTGCCAGTAGTATCGGTGGCAGGGGCAGCTCTGGAAACACCATATATTTT
-	-	TRBJ2-7	TRBV19	CASSIDPGRAFGEQYF	TGTGCCAGTAGTATAGATCCGGGCAGGGCTTTCGGCGAGCAGTACTTC
few	-	TRBJ1-3	TRBV5-1	CASSLADARSGNTIYF	TGCGCCAGCAGCTTGGCCGACGCGAGGTCTGGAAACACCATATATTTT
-	TRBD2	TRBJ2-3	TRBV4-2	CASSQLKGTSGLSDTQYF	TGTGCCAGCAGCCAACTTAAAGGGACTAGCGGGTTATCAGATACGCAGTATTTT
-	TRBD2	TRBJ2-3	TRBV9	CASSVGYSGSTDTQYF	TGTGCCAGCAGCGTAGGGTATAGCGGGTCCACAGATACGCAGTATTTT
-	TRBD1	TRBJ2-2	TRBV4-2	CASSTVDRDTGELFF	TGTGCCAGCAGTACTGTCGACAGGGACACCGGGGAGCTGTTTTTT
-	-	TRBJ1-4	TRBV3-1/TRBV3-2	CASSQDRAGDEKLFF	TGTGCCAGCAGCCAAGACAGGGCCGGAGATGAAAAACTGTTTTTT
-	TRBD2	TRBJ2-3	TRBV28	CASSLHLMGREGTDTQYF	TGTGCCAGCAGTTTACACCTCATGGGGCGGGAGGGCACAGATACGCAGTATTTT
-	TRBD2	TRBJ2-5	TRBV4-3	CASSQITGGQETQYF	TGCGCCAGCAGCCAAATTACGGGGGGCCAAGAGACCCAGTACTTC
-	TRBD1	TRBJ1-2	TRBV28	CASSLSGQGDYGYTF	TGTGCCAGCAGTTTGTCCGGACAGGGCGACTATGGCTACACCTTC
-	TRBD2	TRBJ2-2	TRBV7-2	CASSLGPPGGFDTGELFF	TGTGCCAGCAGCTTAGGCCCCCCGGGAGGTTTTGACACCGGGGAGCTGTTTTTT
-	-	TRBJ1-1	TRBV29-1	CSVVPDSPRTEAFF	TGCAGCGTTGTGCCTGACAGCCCAAGGACTGAAGCTTTCTTT
few	TRBD1	TRBJ1-2	TRBV27	CASRDSGGFYGYTF	TGTGCCAGCAGAGACTCAGGGGGTTTCTATGGCTACACCTTC
-	-	TRBJ2-1	TRBV7-2	CASSRDTYNEQFF	TGTGCCAGCAGCCGAGACACCTACAATGAGCAGTTCTTC
-	-	TRBJ1-5	TRBV4-2	CASSQDGQASYSNQPQHF	TGTGCCAGCAGCCAAGATGGGCAGGCCAGCTATAGCAATCAGCCCCAGCATTTT
-	-	TRBJ2-1	TRBV11-3	CASSLGGGGVPEQFF	TGTGCCAGCAGCTTAGGAGGCGGCGGCGTTCCCGAGCAGTTCTTC
once	TRBD1	TRBJ1-6	TRBV27	CASSGTGFSPLHF	TGTGCCAGCAGTGGGACAGGTTTTTCACCCCTCCACTTT
once	TRBD2	TRBJ2-3	TRBV2	CASSAFSGSFGWHTQYF	TGTGCCAGCAGTGCCTTTAGCGGGAGCTTCGGATGGCATACGCAGTATTTT
-	-	TRBJ1-4	TRBV4-3	CASSRNVRQAYEKLFF	TGCGCCAGCAGCCGAAACGTAAGACAGGCCTATGAAAAACTGTTTTTT
once	TRBD2	TRBJ2-7	TRBV7-3	CASSLKGSGGPSSYEQYF	TGTGCCAGCAGCTTAAAAGGTAGCGGGGGCCCGAGCTCCTACGAGCAGTACTTC
once	TRBD2	TRBJ2-7	TRBV2	CASSERGASGNKYF	TGTGCCAGCAGTGAGAGGGGGGCTAGCGGGAATAAGTACTTC
-	-	TRBJ2-2	TRBV7-3	CASSITGAVGELFF	TGTGCCAGCAGCATCACAGGTGCTGTCGGGGAGCTGTTTTTT
-	TRBD2	TRBJ2-1	TRBV5-1	CASSLDTSGSFGEQFF	TGCGCCAGCAGCTTGGATACTAGCGGGAGCTTCGGTGAGCAGTTCTTC
-	-	TRBJ2-1	TRBV19	CASSTRSFYNEQFF	TGTGCCAGTAGTACCAGATCTTTTTACAATGAGCAGTTCTTC
few	-	TRBJ1-1	TRBV7-9	CASSSAGHKNTEAFF	TGTGCCAGCAGCTCAGCCGGACACAAGAACACTGAAGCTTTCTTT
-	TRBD2	TRBJ2-1	TRBV20-1	CSASSGGAGEQFF	TGCAGTGCTAGTAGCGGGGGGGCTGGTGAGCAGTTCTTC
few	-	TRBJ2-1	TRBV7-3	CASSLFSSFYNEQFF	TGTGCCAGCAGCTTATTTAGTAGCTTCTACAATGAGCAGTTCTTC
-	-	TRBJ1-1	TRBV9	CASSPSPSGEAFF	TGTGCCAGCAGCCCGAGCCCTTCAGGGGAAGCTTTCTTT
-	-	TRBJ1-1	TRBV29-1	CSVREMNTEAFF	TGCAGCGTTAGGGAGATGAACACTGAAGCTTTCTTT
-	TRBD2	TRBJ2-1	TRBV28	CASKTGLADEQFF	TGTGCCAGCAAGACGGGACTAGCGGATGAGCAGTTCTTC
-	TRBD2	TRBJ2-4	TRBV11-2	CASSPGLDVGKNIQYF	TGTGCCAGCAGCCCCGGACTAGATGTTGGCAAAAACATTCAGTACTTC
once	TRBD1	TRBJ2-2	TRBV10-3	CAIEKDRGRNTGELFF	TGTGCCATCGAAAAGGACAGGGGGCGAAACACCGGGGAGCTGTTTTTT
-	-	TRBJ2-1	TRBV6-4	CASSVGGSDEQFF	TGTGCCAGCAGTGTAGGAGGATCCGATGAGCAGTTCTTC
-	-	TRBJ2-5	TRBV11-3	CASSFSGEGGTQYF	TGTGCCAGCAGCTTCTCGGGCGAAGGGGGGACCCAGTACTTC
-	-	TRBJ1-1	TRBV14	CASSPIPGGNTEAFF	TGTGCCAGCAGCCCGATACCGGGAGGGAACACTGAAGCTTTCTTT
-	TRBD2	TRBJ2-7	TRBV6-5	CASRTRGYEQYF	TGTGCCAGCCGGACTAGGGGCTACGAGCAGTACTTC
once	TRBD2	TRBJ2-1	TRBV7-2	CASRSGRASYNEQFF	TGTGCCAGCAGGAGCGGGAGGGCCTCCTACAATGAGCAGTTCTTC
-	TRBD2	TRBJ2-3	TRBV7-3	CASSQGLADTQYF	TGTGCCAGCAGCCAAGGACTAGCAGATACGCAGTATTTT
-	-	TRBJ1-2	TRBV5-1	CASSSTGLGSYGYTF	TGCGCCAGCAGCTCCACAGGGCTTGGGAGCTATGGCTACACCTTC
-	-	TRBJ1-4	TRBV27	CASSFSGGNEKLFF	TGTGCCAGCAGTTTCAGTGGGGGGAATGAAAAACTGTTTTTT
once	-	TRBJ2-7	TRBV3-1/TRBV3-2	CASSPGTFIYEQYF	TGTGCCAGCAGCCCCGGGACATTTATCTACGAGCAGTACTTC
-	-	TRBJ2-6	TRBV10-3	CAMLSSGANVLTF	TGTGCCATGCTAAGCTCTGGGGCCAACGTCCTGACTTTC
once	-	TRBJ1-1	TRBV5-6	CASSPGGTIGAFF	TGTGCCAGCAGCCCGGGGGGGACTATAGGGGCTTTCTTT
-	TRBD2	TRBJ2-3	TRBV7-6	CASSRSSGGVTDTQYF	TGTGCCAGCAGCCGGTCTAGCGGGGGAGTCACAGATACGCAGTATTTT
-	-	TRBJ2-5	TRBV5-6	CASSLGGPAGETQYF	TGTGCCAGCAGCTTGGGGGGGCCCGCGGGAGAGACCCAGTACTTC
few	TRBD1	TRBJ1-2	TRBV7-9	CASSFGTGNGYTF	TGTGCCAGCAGCTTCGGGACAGGCAATGGCTACACCTTC
-	TRBD1	TRBJ1-5	TRBV19	CASTQRRGPEEPQHF	TGTGCCAGTACCCAACGGAGGGGGCCAGAAGAGCCCCAGCATTTT
-	-	TRBJ2-1	TRBV20-1	CSVGQDNEQFF	TGCAGTGTGGGGCAAGACAATGAGCAGTTCTTC
-	-	TRBJ2-5	TRBV3-1/TRBV3-2	CASSLGRGQYF	TGTGCCAGCAGCCTCGGTCGGGGCCAGTACTTC
-	TRBD2	TRBJ2-7	TRBV5-1	CASSLGGGRTSEQYF	TGCGCCAGCAGCTTGGGTGGCGGGAGAACGAGCGAGCAGTACTTC
many	-	TRBJ1-1	TRBV2	CASSAFTGSIMNTEAFF	TGTGCCAGCAGTGCCTTTACAGGGTCGATTATGAACACTGAAGCTTTCTTT